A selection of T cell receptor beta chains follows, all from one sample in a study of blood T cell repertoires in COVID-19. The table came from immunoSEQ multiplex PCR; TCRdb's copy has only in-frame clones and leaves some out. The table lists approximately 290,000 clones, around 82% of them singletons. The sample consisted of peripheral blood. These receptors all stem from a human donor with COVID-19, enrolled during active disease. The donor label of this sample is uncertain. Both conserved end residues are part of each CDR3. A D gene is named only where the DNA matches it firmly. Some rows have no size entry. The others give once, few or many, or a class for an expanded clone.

CDR3nt: TGTGCCAGCAGCTTGATCGGGAGAGAGGCCGGGGAGCTGTTTTTT; CDR3aa: CASSLIGREAGELFF; j_gene: TRBJ2-2; len: 15; abundance: .; d_gene: .; v_gene: TRBV5-4
CDR3nt: TGTGCCAGCAGTCCTGGAGGAGATCGCGAGCAGTACTTC; CDR3aa: CASSPGGDREQYF; j_gene: TRBJ2-7; len: 13; abundance: .; d_gene: .; v_gene: TRBV12-3/TRBV12-4
CDR3nt: TGCGCCAGCAGTGAGGGTGGCTGGGGCCGATCACCCCTCCACTTT; CDR3aa: CASSEGGWGRSPLHF; j_gene: TRBJ1-6; len: 15; abundance: .; d_gene: .; v_gene: TRBV10-2
CDR3nt: TGTGCCAGTAGTACCCCCGAATGGGACAGGGCGGATCAGCCCCAGCATTTT; CDR3aa: CASSTPEWDRADQPQHF; j_gene: TRBJ1-5; len: 17; abundance: few; d_gene: TRBD1; v_gene: TRBV19
CDR3nt: TGTGCCAGTAGTCCCCAGGGAGGTCTCTACGAGCAGTACTTC; CDR3aa: CASSPQGGLYEQYF; j_gene: TRBJ2-7; len: 14; abundance: .; d_gene: .; v_gene: TRBV19
CDR3nt: TGTGCCAGCAGCTTGGACAGGCCAACCACAGATACGCAGTATTTT; CDR3aa: CASSLDRPTTDTQYF; j_gene: TRBJ2-3; len: 15; abundance: .; d_gene: TRBD1; v_gene: TRBV7-9
CDR3nt: TGTGCCAGCAACTTCGGACAGGGTTTCAATCAGCCCCAGCATTTT; CDR3aa: CASNFGQGFNQPQHF; j_gene: TRBJ1-5; len: 15; abundance: .; d_gene: TRBD1; v_gene: TRBV6-4
CDR3nt: TGTGCCAGTAGTAACCCCTACGAGAGCGGGAGGGCCGTGTCAGATACGCAGTATTTT; CDR3aa: CASSNPYESGRAVSDTQYF; j_gene: TRBJ2-3; len: 19; abundance: once; d_gene: TRBD2; v_gene: TRBV19
CDR3nt: TGTGCCAGCAGTGGGGACTCGCGACCCCTGAATGAGCAGTTCTTC; CDR3aa: CASSGDSRPLNEQFF; j_gene: TRBJ2-1; len: 15; abundance: .; d_gene: .; v_gene: TRBV25-1
CDR3nt: TGCGCCAGCAGCCAAGACGGACAGACCCCTCGACCCCAGCATTTT; CDR3aa: CASSQDGQTPRPQHF; j_gene: TRBJ1-5; len: 15; abundance: .; d_gene: .; v_gene: TRBV4-3
CDR3nt: TGTGCCAGCAGCTCAAGACATCTGAACACTGAAGCTTTCTTT; CDR3aa: CASSSRHLNTEAFF; j_gene: TRBJ1-1; len: 14; abundance: .; d_gene: .; v_gene: TRBV11-1
CDR3nt: TGCGCCAGCAGCTTTATACAGGGGGGACAACTTAACACTGAAGCTTTCTTT; CDR3aa: CASSFIQGGQLNTEAFF; j_gene: TRBJ1-1; len: 17; abundance: .; d_gene: TRBD1; v_gene: TRBV5-1
CDR3nt: TGTGCCACCCGGGAGCCCGCAAATCAGCCCCAGCATTTT; CDR3aa: CATREPANQPQHF; j_gene: TRBJ1-5; len: 13; abundance: .; d_gene: .; v_gene: TRBV28
CDR3nt: TGTGCCAGCAAGGGGCTAGCGGGAGAGTACGAGCAGTACTTC; CDR3aa: CASKGLAGEYEQYF; j_gene: TRBJ2-7; len: 14; abundance: .; d_gene: TRBD2; v_gene: TRBV7-9
CDR3nt: TGTGCCAGCAGCTCAAGATGGACAGGGGGTTTCTCTGGAAACACCATATATTTT; CDR3aa: CASSSRWTGGFSGNTIYF; j_gene: TRBJ1-3; len: 18; abundance: .; d_gene: TRBD1; v_gene: TRBV5-6
CDR3nt: TGTGCCAGTAGCGCCGTCGTCAGTCACACTGAAGCTTTCTTT; CDR3aa: CASSAVVSHTEAFF; j_gene: TRBJ1-1; len: 14; abundance: .; d_gene: .; v_gene: TRBV19
CDR3nt: TGTGCCAGCAGTCGACTAGCGGGAGGCACCAGCTCCTACGAGCAGTACTTC; CDR3aa: CASSRLAGGTSSYEQYF; j_gene: TRBJ2-7; len: 17; abundance: .; d_gene: TRBD2; v_gene: TRBV6-6
CDR3nt: TGTGCCAGCAGTCTGACTGTTCGGGGCACAGATACGCAGTATTTT; CDR3aa: CASSLTVRGTDTQYF; j_gene: TRBJ2-3; len: 15; abundance: .; d_gene: .; v_gene: TRBV6-2/TRBV6-3
CDR3nt: TGTGCCAGCAGTTTGGCTAGCGGGATAGGGAATGAGCAGTTCTTC; CDR3aa: CASSLASGIGNEQFF; j_gene: TRBJ2-1; len: 15; abundance: .; d_gene: TRBD2; v_gene: TRBV27
CDR3nt: TGTGCCAGCGGCCGTGGAGGCTCCTACAATGAGCAGTTCTTC; CDR3aa: CASGRGGSYNEQFF; j_gene: TRBJ2-1; len: 14; abundance: .; d_gene: .; v_gene: TRBV14
CDR3nt: TGTGCCAGCAGTGATTTCGGGACAGGTACGGATACGCAGTATTTT; CDR3aa: CASSDFGTGTDTQYF; j_gene: TRBJ2-3; len: 15; abundance: .; d_gene: TRBD1; v_gene: TRBV6-1
CDR3nt: TGTGCCAGCAGCTTGGGACAGCAAGAGACCCAGTACTTC; CDR3aa: CASSLGQQETQYF; j_gene: TRBJ2-5; len: 13; abundance: .; d_gene: .; v_gene: TRBV5-4
CDR3nt: TGTGCCAGCAACCCGGGACAGGGAGTGGCTGGCTACACCTTC; CDR3aa: CASNPGQGVAGYTF; j_gene: TRBJ1-2; len: 14; abundance: .; d_gene: TRBD1; v_gene: TRBV27
CDR3nt: TGTGCCAGTAGTCATGGGATGGGGGCCGCGATGAACACTGAAGCTTTCTTT; CDR3aa: CASSHGMGAAMNTEAFF; j_gene: TRBJ1-1; len: 17; abundance: .; d_gene: .; v_gene: TRBV19
CDR3nt: TGTGCCAGCAGTCTGGGACTAGCGGGAGTGGAGGAGCAGTTCTTC; CDR3aa: CASSLGLAGVEEQFF; j_gene: TRBJ2-1; len: 15; abundance: .; d_gene: TRBD2; v_gene: TRBV28
CDR3nt: TGTGCCAGCAGCTTGGCCCCGGGAGTCCCACACGAGCAGTACTTC; CDR3aa: CASSLAPGVPHEQYF; j_gene: TRBJ2-7; len: 15; abundance: .; d_gene: .; v_gene: TRBV5-6
CDR3nt: TGTGCCAGCAGCGCCCCCGGGCCCCAGGGTGGCGAGCAGTACTTC; CDR3aa: CASSAPGPQGGEQYF; j_gene: TRBJ2-7; len: 15; abundance: .; d_gene: .; v_gene: TRBV9
CDR3nt: TGTGCCACCAGCAGAGGCGGATCTACCTATGGCTACACCTTC; CDR3aa: CATSRGGSTYGYTF; j_gene: TRBJ1-2; len: 14; abundance: .; d_gene: .; v_gene: TRBV15
CDR3nt: TGTGCCAGCAGCTTGGACAGAAATAATTCACCCCTCCACTTT; CDR3aa: CASSLDRNNSPLHF; j_gene: TRBJ1-6; len: 14; abundance: .; d_gene: .; v_gene: TRBV5-8
CDR3nt: TGTGCCAGCAGTTCCTACACAGGCGCAACTAATGAAAAACTGTTTTTT; CDR3aa: CASSSYTGATNEKLFF; j_gene: TRBJ1-4; len: 16; abundance: .; d_gene: .; v_gene: TRBV6-5
CDR3nt: TGTGCCAGCAGTGGGCGGGTCGGGACAGGGAGTGAAAAACTGTTTTTT; CDR3aa: CASSGRVGTGSEKLFF; j_gene: TRBJ1-4; len: 16; abundance: .; d_gene: TRBD1; v_gene: TRBV6-1
CDR3nt: TGTGCCAGCAGTCAGGGACTAGCCGCAGATACGCAGTATTTT; CDR3aa: CASSQGLAADTQYF; j_gene: TRBJ2-3; len: 14; abundance: .; d_gene: TRBD2; v_gene: TRBV6-5